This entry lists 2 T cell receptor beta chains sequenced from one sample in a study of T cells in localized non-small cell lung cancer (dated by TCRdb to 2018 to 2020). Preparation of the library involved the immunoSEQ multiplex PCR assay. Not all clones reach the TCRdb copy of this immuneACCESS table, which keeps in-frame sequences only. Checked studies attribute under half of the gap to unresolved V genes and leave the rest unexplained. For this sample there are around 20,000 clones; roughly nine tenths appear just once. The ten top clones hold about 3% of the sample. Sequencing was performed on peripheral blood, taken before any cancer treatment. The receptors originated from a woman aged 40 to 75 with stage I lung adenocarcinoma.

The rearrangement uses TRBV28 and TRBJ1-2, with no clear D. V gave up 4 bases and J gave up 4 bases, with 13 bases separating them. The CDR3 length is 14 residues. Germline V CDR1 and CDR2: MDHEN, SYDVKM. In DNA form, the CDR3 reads TGTGCCAGCAGTTCCCCAGCCTCTCTCTATGGCTACACCTTC. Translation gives CASSSPASLYGYTF.

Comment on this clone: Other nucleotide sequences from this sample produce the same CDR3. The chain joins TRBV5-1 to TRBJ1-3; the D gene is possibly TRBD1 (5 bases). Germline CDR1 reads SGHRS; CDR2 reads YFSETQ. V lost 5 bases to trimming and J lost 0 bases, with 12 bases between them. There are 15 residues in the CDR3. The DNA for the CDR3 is TGCGCCAGCAGTTCCCAGGGTTACTCTGGAAACACCATATATTTT. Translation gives CASSSQGYSGNTIYF.